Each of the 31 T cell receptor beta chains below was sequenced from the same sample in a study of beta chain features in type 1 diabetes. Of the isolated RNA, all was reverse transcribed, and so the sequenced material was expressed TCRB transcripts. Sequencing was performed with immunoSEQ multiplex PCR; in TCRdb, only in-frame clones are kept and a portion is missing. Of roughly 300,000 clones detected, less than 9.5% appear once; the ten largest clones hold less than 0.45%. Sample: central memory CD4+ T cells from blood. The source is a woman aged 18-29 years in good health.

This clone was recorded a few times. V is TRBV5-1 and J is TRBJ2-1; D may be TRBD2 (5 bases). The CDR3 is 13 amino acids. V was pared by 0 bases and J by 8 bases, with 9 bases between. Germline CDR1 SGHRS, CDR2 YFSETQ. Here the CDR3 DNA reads TGCGCCAGCAGCTTGGCGGGATACGATGAGCAGTTCTTC. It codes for CASSLAGYDEQFF. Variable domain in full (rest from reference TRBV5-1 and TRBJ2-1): KAGVTQTPRYLIKTRGQQVTLSCSPISGHRSVSWYQQTPGQGLQFLFEYFSETQRNKGNFPGRFSGRQFSNSRSEMNVSTLELGDSALYLCASSLAGYDEQFFGPGTRLTVL.

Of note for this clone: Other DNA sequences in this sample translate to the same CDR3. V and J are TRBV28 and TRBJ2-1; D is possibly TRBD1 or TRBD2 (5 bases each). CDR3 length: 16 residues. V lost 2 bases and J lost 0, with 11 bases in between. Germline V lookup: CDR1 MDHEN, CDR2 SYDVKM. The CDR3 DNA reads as TGTGCCAGCAGTTTAAGGGGTGGGAGCTCCTACAATGAGCAGTTCTTC. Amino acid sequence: CASSLRGGSSYNEQFF. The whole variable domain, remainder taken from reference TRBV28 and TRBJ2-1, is DVKVTQSSRYLVKRTGEKVFLECVQDMDHENMFWYRQDPGLGLRLIYFSYDVKMKEKGDIPEGYSVSREKKERFSLILESASTNQTSMYLCASSLRGGSSYNEQFFGPGTRLTVL.

The CDR3 nucleotides read TGCAGCGTTGGTTCGGGACGACCGGCCGGGGAGCTGTTTTTT. Translated, it gives CSVGSGRPAGELFF. V and J are TRBV29-1 and TRBJ2-2, with D perhaps TRBD1 or TRBD2 (5 bases each). The CDR3 is 14 residues long. Germline V gives CDR1 SQVTM, CDR2 ANQGSEA. V was shortened by 4 bases and J by 6 bases, with 15 bases between the two germline ends.

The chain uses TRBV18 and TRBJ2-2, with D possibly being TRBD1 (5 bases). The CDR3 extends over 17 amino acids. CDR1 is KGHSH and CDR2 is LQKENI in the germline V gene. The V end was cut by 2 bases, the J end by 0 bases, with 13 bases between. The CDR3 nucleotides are TGTGCCAGCTCACCATTTGGCCAGGGCACGAACACCGGGGAGCTGTTTTTT. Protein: CASSPFGQGTNTGELFF. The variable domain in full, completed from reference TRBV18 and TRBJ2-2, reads NAGVMQNPRHLVRRRGQEARLRCSPMKGHSHVYWYRQLPEEGLKFMVYLQKENIIDESGMPKERFSAEFPKEGPSILRIQQVVRGDSAAYFCASSPFGQGTNTGELFFGEGSRLTVL.

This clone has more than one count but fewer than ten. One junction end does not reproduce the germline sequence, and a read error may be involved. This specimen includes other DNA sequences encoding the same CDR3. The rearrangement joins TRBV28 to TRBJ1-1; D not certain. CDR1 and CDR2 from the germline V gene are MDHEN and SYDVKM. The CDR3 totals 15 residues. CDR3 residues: CASSLGRSMNTEAFF. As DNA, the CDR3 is TGTGCCAGTAGTTTAGGGAGGAGCATGAACACTGAAGCTTTCTTT.

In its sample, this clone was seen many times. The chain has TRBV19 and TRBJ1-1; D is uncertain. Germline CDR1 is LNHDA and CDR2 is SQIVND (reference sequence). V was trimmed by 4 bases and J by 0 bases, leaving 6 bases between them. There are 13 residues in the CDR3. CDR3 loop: CASSTRVNTEAFF. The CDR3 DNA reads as TGTGCCAGTAGTACCCGGGTGAACACTGAAGCTTTCTTT.

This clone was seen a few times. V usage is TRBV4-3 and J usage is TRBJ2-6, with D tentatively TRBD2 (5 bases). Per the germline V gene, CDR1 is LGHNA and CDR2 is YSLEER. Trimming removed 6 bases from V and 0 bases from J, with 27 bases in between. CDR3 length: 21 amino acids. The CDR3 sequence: CASSAFPTRLGVPSGANVLTF. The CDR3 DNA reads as TGCGCCAGCAGTGCCTTTCCTACCCGGCTCGGGGTTCCCTCTGGGGCCAACGTCCTGACTTTC.

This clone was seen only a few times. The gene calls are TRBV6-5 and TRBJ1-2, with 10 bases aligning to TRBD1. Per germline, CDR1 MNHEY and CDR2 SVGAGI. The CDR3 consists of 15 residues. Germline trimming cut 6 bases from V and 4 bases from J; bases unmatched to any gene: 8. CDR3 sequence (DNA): TGTGCCAGCAGCCTGACAGGGGGCCAAGCCTATGGCTACACCTTC. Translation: CASSLTGGQAYGYTF.

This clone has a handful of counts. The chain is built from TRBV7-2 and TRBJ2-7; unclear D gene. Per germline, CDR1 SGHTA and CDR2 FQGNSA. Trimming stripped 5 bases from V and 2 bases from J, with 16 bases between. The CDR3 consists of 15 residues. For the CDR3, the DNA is TGTGCCAGCAGCCCCGTGAGAGCCCACACCTACGAGCAGTACTTC. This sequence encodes CASSPVRAHTYEQYF. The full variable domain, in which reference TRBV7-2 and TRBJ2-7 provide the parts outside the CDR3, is GAGVSQSPSNKVTEKGKDVELRCDPISGHTALYWYRQSLGQGLEFLIYFQGNSAPDKSGLPSDRFSAERTGGSVSTLTIQRTQQEDSAVYLCASSPVRAHTYEQYFGPGTRLTVT.

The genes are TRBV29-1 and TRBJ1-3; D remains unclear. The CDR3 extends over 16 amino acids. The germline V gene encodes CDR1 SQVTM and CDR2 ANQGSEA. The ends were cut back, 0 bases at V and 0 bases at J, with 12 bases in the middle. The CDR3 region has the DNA TGCAGCGTTGAAGATCCAACAGCGAACTCTGGAAACACCATATATTTT. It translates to CSVEDPTANSGNTIYF.

CDR3 DNA: TGCAGCGTTGCTCAGCGGGAAGAGACCCAGTACTTC. This codes for CSVAQREETQYF. The chain has TRBV29-1 and TRBJ2-5, with D possibly being TRBD2 (6 bases). The CDR3 sequence is 12 residues long. V was cut by 4 bases and J by 3 bases, with 9 bases left in between. From germline, CDR1 is SQVTM and CDR2 ANQGSEA.

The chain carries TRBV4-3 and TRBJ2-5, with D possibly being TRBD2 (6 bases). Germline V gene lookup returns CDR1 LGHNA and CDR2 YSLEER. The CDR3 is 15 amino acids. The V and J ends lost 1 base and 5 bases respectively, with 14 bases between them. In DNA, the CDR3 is TGCGCCAGCAGCCAAGGGTCTAGCGAGTTGGAGACCCAGTACTTC. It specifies CASSQGSSELETQYF.

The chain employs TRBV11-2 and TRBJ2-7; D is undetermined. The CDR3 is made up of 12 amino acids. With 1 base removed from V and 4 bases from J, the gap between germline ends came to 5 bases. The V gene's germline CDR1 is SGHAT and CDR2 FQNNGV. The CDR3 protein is CASSLARYEQYF. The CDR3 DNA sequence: TGTGCCAGCAGCTTAGCGCGGTACGAGCAGTACTTC.

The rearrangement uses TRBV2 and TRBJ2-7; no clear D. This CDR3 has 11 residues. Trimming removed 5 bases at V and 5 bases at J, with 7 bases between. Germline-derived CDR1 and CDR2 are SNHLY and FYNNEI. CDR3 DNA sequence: TGTGCCAGCAGTATAGGGCACGAGCAGTACTTC. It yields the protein CASSIGHEQYF.

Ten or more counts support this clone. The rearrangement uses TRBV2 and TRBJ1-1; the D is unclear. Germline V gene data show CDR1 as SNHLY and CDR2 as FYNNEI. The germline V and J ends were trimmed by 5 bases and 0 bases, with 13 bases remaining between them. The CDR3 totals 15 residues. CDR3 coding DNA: TGTGCCAGCAGTTTGGACGGCCGCATGAACACTGAAGCTTTCTTT. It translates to CASSLDGRMNTEAFF.

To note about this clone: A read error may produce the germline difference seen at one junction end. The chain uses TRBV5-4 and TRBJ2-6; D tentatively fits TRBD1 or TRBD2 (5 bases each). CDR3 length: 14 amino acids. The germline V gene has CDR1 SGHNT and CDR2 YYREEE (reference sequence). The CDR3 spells CASSLVYGANVLIF. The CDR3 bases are TGTGCCAGCAGCTTGGTTTACGGGGCCAACGTCCTGATTTTC.

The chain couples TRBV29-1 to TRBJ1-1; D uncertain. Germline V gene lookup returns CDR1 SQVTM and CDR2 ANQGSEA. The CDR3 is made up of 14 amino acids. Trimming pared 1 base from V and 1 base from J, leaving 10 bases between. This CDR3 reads CSVEVVQENTEAFF. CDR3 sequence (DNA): TGCAGCGTTGAAGTGGTACAAGAGAACACTGAAGCTTTCTTT.

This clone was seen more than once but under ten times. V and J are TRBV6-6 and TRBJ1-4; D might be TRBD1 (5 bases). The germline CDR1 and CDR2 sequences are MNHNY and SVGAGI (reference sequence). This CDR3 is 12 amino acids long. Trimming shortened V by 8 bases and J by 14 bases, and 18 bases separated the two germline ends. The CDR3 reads CASWLGQGKLFF. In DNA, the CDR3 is TGTGCCAGCTGGCTGGGGCAGGGAAAGCTGTTTTTT.

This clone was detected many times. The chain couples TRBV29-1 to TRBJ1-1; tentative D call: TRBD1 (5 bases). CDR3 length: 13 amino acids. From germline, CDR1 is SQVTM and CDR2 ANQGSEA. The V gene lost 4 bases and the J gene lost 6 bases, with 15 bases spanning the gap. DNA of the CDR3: TGCAGCGTTGCCGGGACTCCGAGGGCTGAAGCTTTCTTT. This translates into CSVAGTPRAEAFF.

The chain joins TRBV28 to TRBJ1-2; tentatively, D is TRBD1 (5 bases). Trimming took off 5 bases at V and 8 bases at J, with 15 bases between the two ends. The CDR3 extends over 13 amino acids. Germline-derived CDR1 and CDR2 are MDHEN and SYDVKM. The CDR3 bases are TGTGCCAGCAGTCCTCCGGGGCCCCGGGGCTACACCTTC. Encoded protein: CASSPPGPRGYTF.

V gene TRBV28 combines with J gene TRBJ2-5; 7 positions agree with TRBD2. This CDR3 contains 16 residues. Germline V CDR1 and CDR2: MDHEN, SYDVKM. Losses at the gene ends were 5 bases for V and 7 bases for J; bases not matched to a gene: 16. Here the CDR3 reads CASSLNGAGTSGTQYF. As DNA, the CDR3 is TGTGCCAGCAGTCTAAATGGAGCGGGAACGTCAGGGACCCAGTACTTC.

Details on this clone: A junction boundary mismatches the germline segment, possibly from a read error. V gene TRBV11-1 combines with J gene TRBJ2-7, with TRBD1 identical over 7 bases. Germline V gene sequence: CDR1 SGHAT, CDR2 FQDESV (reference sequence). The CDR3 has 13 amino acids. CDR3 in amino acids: CASSRDPTGNVRF. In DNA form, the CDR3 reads TGTGCCAGCAGTCGAGACCCGACAGGGAATGTTCGCTTC.

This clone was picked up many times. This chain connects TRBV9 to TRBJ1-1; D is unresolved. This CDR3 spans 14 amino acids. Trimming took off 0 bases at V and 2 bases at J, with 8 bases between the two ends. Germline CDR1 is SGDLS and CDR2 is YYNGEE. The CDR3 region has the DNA TGTGCCAGCAGCGTAGTGGACGACAACACTGAAGCTTTCTTT. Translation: CASSVVDDNTEAFF. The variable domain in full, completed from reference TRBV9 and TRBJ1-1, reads DSGVTQTPKHLITATGQRVTLRCSPRSGDLSVYWYQQSLDQGLQFLIQYYNGEERAKGNILERFSAQQFPDLHSELNLSSLELGDSALYFCASSVVDDNTEAFFGQGTRLTVV.

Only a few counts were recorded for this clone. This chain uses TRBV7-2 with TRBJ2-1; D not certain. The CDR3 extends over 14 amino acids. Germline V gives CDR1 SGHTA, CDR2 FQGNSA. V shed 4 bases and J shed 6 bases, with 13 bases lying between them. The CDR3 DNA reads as TGTGCCAGCAGCTCCTCGGGCCCACCCAATGAGCAGTTCTTC. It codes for CASSSSGPPNEQFF.

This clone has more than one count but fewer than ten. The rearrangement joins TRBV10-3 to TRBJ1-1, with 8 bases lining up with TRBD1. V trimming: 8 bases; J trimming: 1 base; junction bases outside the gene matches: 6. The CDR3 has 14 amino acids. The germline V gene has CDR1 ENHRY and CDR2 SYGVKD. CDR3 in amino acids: CAISFDRGNTEAFF. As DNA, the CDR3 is TGTGCCATCTCCTTTGACAGGGGGAACACTGAAGCTTTCTTT.

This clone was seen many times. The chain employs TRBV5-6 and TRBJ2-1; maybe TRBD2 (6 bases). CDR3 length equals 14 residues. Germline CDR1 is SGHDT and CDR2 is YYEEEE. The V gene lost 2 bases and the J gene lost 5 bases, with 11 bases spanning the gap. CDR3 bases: TGTGCCAGCAGCTTCGGGGGTAGGCACAATGAGCAGTTCTTC. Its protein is CASSFGGRHNEQFF.

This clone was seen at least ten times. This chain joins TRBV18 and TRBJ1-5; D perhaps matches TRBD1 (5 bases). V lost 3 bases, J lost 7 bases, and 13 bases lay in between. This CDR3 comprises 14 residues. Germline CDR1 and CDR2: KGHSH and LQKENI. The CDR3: CASSPTGGVQPQHF. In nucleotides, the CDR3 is TGTGCCAGCTCACCTACGGGGGGGGTCCAGCCCCAGCATTTT. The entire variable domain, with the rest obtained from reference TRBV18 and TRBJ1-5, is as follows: NAGVMQNPRHLVRRRGQEARLRCSPMKGHSHVYWYRQLPEEGLKFMVYLQKENIIDESGMPKERFSAEFPKEGPSILRIQQVVRGDSAAYFCASSPTGGVQPQHFGDGTRLSIL.

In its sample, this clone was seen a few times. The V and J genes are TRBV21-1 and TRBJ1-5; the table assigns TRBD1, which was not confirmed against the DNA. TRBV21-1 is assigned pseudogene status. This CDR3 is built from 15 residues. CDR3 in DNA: TGTGCCAGCAGCAAAAACCGGGACAGGGGGCTGCCCCAGCATTTT. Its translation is CASSKNRDRGLPQHF.

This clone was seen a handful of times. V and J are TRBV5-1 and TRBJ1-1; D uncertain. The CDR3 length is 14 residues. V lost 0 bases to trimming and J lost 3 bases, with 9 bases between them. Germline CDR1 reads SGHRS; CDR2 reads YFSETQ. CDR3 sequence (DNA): TGCGCCAGCAGCTTGGTTTCCGGGGACACTGAAGCTTTCTTT. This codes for CASSLVSGDTEAFF.

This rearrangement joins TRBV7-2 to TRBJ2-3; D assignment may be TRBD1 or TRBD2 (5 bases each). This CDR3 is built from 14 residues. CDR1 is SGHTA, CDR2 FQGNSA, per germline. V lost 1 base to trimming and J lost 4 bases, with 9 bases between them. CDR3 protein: CASSLGGSADTQYF. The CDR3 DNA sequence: TGTGCCAGCAGCTTAGGGGGGTCCGCAGATACGCAGTATTTT. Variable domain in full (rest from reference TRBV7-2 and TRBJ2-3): GAGVSQSPSNKVTEKGKDVELRCDPISGHTALYWYRQSLGQGLEFLIYFQGNSAPDKSGLPSDRFSAERTGGSVSTLTIQRTQQEDSAVYLCASSLGGSADTQYFGPGTRLTVL.

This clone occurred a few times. The CDR3 DNA follows: TGTGCCATCAGTGAGCTAGCGGGGTACAATGAGCAGTTCTTC. It specifies CAISELAGYNEQFF. This chain uses TRBV10-3 with TRBJ2-1, with 9 bases fitting TRBD2. The V segment lost 2 bases and the J segment 4 bases; nucleotides outside the gene matches: 0. CDR1 ENHRY and CDR2 SYGVKD come from the germline V gene. CDR3 length: 14 residues.